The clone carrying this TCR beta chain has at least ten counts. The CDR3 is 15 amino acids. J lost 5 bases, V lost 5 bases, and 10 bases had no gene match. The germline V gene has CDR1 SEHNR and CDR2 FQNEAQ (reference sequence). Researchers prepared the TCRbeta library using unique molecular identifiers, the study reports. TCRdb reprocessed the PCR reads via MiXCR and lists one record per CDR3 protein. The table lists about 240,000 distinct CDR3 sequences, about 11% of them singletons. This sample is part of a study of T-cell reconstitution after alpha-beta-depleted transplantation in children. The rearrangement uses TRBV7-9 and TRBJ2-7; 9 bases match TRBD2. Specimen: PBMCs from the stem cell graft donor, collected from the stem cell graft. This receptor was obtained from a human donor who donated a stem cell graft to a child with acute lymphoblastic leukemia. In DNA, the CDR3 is TGTGCCAGCAGCGAAGCATTAGCGGGAGCAAACGAGCAGTACTTC. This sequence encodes CASSEALAGANEQYF. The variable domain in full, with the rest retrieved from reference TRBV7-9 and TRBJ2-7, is DTGVSQNPRHKITKRGQNVTFRCDPISEHNRLYWYRQTLGQGPEFLTYFQNEAQLEKSRLLSDRFSAERPKGSFSTLEIQRTEQGDSAMYLCASSEALAGANEQYFGPGTRLTVT.